This TCR beta chain is drawn from a study of Ad26.COV2.S vaccination and SARS-CoV-2 variants. Treatment defined: around 19 received Ad26.COV2.S at low or high dose, single or two shots; roughly five received placebo; per-sample allocation not given. Sampling occurred on day 63 after the first vaccine or placebo injection. Using immunoSEQ multiplex PCR, the repertoire was profiled, and TCRdb retains in-frame clones only, with some absent. The table has 350,000 to 450,000 clones, approximately 91% seen once. Specimen: peripheral blood, collected in a trial of Ad26.COV2.S vaccine versus placebo. This TCR derives from a person aged 18-65 years who received the Ad26.COV2.S COVID-19 vaccine or a placebo.

CDR3 amino acids: CASSSTFRNQPQHF. CDR3 coding DNA: TGTGCCAGCAGTTCGACATTCCGCAATCAGCCCCAGCATTTT. This sequence joins TRBV6-2 or TRBV6-3 and TRBJ1-5; no definite D call. The length of the CDR3 is 14 residues. With 4 bases removed from V and 2 bases from J, the gap between germline ends came to 9 bases. CDR1 MNHEY and CDR2 SVGEGT come from the germline V gene.